This T cell receptor (beta chain) was profiled in a study of CD8 T cells in Susac syndrome. Germline values: CDR1 SGHNT, CDR2 YYREEE (reference sequence). The V and J ends lost 1 base and 5 bases, in that order; junction bases with no gene match: 6. The CDR3 totals 15 residues. An input of about 0.45 to 1 ug of RNA was subjected to reverse transcription using random hexamers. TCRdb reprocessed the immunoSEQ multiplex PCR reads via MiXCR and lists one record per CDR3 protein. The data contain about 130,000 distinct CDR3 sequences, roughly 96% of them seen just once; the ten biggest clones take up 0.09% to 0.15%. This clonotype has only one observation.

The clonotype comes from a human donor in good health. Sequencing used CD4+ T cells from PBMCs. The chain combines TRBV5-4 with TRBJ2-5; 9 bases map to TRBD2. CDR3 DNA: TGTGCCAGCAGCTTGCGGCGGGAGGGCCGTGAGACCCAGTACTTC. Amino acid sequence: CASSLRREGRETQYF.